This TCR beta chain was captured in a study of OX40 agonist ivuxolimab in advanced cancers. Regarding the complete study: Ivuxolimab was an agonistic, fully human IgG2 monoclonal antibody directed against OX40 (CD134), a costimulatory receptor. Intravenous ivuxolimab was administered to patients every 2 weeks at six dose levels: 0.01, 0.1, 0.3, 1.5, 3 and 10 mg/kg. Among the 52 dose-escalation patients, approximately 20 had hepatocellular carcinoma, about 15 melanoma, 9 renal cell carcinoma and 9 head and neck cancer. In the dose-escalation cohort, more than 75% of patients were male, and the mean age was roughly 60 years, with a range of about 20 to 79. Prior anti-PD-1, anti-PD-L1 or anti-CTLA-4 therapy was permitted, and 40% of dose-escalation patients had received checkpoint inhibitors. Three dose-escalation patients achieved partial responses, one with hepatocellular carcinoma and two with cutaneous melanoma. The purpose of peripheral TCRbeta sequencing was to test whether ivuxolimab changed TCR sequence diversity and led to clonal T-cell expansion. The paper reports the monotherapy dose-escalation portion (N of about 54 patients) of the phase I ivuxolimab trial. The paper's findings and limits, for the study overall: At doses from 0.1 to 3.0 mg/kg, clonal expansion was seen in both CD4+ and CD8+ blood T cells between baseline and week 6. In the 0.1-3.0 mg/kg groups, partial responders were among the patients with the lowest normalized peripheral clonal expansion, particularly in CD8+ T cells. After ivuxolimab, expanded clones were on average more numerous among CD8+ T cells than among CD4+ T cells. The antigen specificity of the clonally expanded peripheral T cells was not determined. Low levels of normalized T-cell clonal expansion were also shown by some nonresponding patients.

The germline V and J ends show losses of 6 bases and 4 bases respectively, and no gene match explains 9 bases of the junction. According to the germline V gene (reference sequence), CDR1 reads LNHDA and CDR2 reads SQIVND. The CDR3 sequence holds 15 residues, the cysteine and phenylalanine included. Only the CDR3 DNA is retained, 45 bases long and in frame from the first base. The trial excluded patients who had a history of autoimmune disease or were on systemic immunosuppression. Peripheral blood for TCR sequencing was collected from all dose cohorts at baseline, on cycle 4 day 1, and on cycle 7 day 1. Samples were obtained from an open-label, multicenter, first-in-human phase I dose-escalation trial of ivuxolimab. Adults with locally advanced or metastatic head and neck squamous cell, hepatocellular, melanoma or renal cell carcinoma were enrolled in the trial. CD4+ and CD8+ T cells were sorted separately from peripheral blood before TCR sequencing.

To sequence the TCRbeta CDR3 region, genomic DNA was isolated from the sorted cells. TCRbeta CDR3 regions were sequenced using the immunoSEQ Assay. The source is immuneACCESS, and TCRdb retained only in-frame sequences with V and J called. Part of the clones is not carried over; for the studies checked, unresolved V genes explain less than half of this, and the remainder is unexplained. Recorded for this sample are 60,000 to 90,000 clones; about 85% of them occurred a single time. 1% of the sample lies in the top ten. This clone was observed a single time. The antigen it binds to is not known. Base qualities are not at hand, and no much larger clone is one base apart.

The rearrangement combines TRBV19 with TRBJ2-5; 9 bases in between match TRBD1. This specimen was CD4+ or CD8+ T cells sorted from blood, taken in a trial of the OX40 agonist ivuxolimab. The source of this sequence is an adult with an advanced solid tumor such as melanoma, head and neck, liver or kidney cancer. The DNA sequence reads TGTGCCAGTAGCCAGACAGGGGGATTCGGAGAGACCCAGTACTTC. Its translation is CASSQTGGFGETQYF.